The clone carrying this TCR beta chain has a count of ten or more. Its antigen is undetermined. This sample was included in a study of Graves' ophthalmopathy and Graves' hyperthyroidism. General study points: Also, most clonotypes expanded in the thyroid above 0.001 frequency appeared in blood.

Certain patients were not enrolled. These were patients with other autoimmune diseases, uncontrolled infections, pregnancy or lactation. The study amplified TCR beta CDR3 regions using RNA transcripts. The library came from an HTBI-primed first-round RT-PCR and a second-round multiplex PCR. Using its own MiXCR run on the multiplex PCR reads, TCRdb lists one record per CDR3 protein. The repertoire holds hundreds of thousands of distinct CDR3 sequences, with 13% to 15% as singletons. The sequencing input was blood. The source is a woman between 25 and 40 years old with Graves' ophthalmopathy.

The CDR3 bases are TGCAGCGTTGAAGCGAGGGGACTAGCGGGCGAGCAGTACTTC. Encoded protein: CSVEARGLAGEQYF. The chain has TRBV29-1 and TRBJ2-7, with 12 bases that match TRBD2. From germline, CDR1 is SQVTM and CDR2 ANQGSEA. This CDR3 contains 14 residues. V shed 1 base, J shed 6 bases, and the junction held 4 bases outside the gene matches.